The sequence of this T cell receptor beta chain was determined in a study of vaccination and CD4 T cells after COVID-19. In the study overall: Median time from second vaccine dose to sampling was about 70 days (14 to 241). The peptides that stimulated the cells were overlapping spike peptides from SARS-CoV-2, HCoV-NL63, HCoV-OC43 and HCoV-229E.

Sequenced with the Oncomine TCR Beta short-read assay was DNA taken from cultured CD4+ T cells. Genomic DNA was drawn out of CD4+ T cells grown in culture. TCRdb itself ran the PCR reads through MiXCR, one entry per CDR3 protein. This table holds 6,600 or so distinct CDR3 sequences, about a third found once. V was shortened by 0 bases and J by 1 base, with 6 bases between the two germline ends. This CDR3 comprises 13 residues. In germline, CDR1 is DFQATT, CDR2 SNEGSKA (reference sequence). Regarding this clonotype: What it recognizes is unknown.

The treatment is: approximately nine-day PBMC culture with coronavirus spike peptide pools or control peptides (ViraFEST assay). The collection of CD4+ T cells from the unexposed donor took place before the COVID-19 pandemic (2011-2018). ViraFEST stimulated the growth of antigen-specific T cells using peptide pools and subsequently profiled their TCRs by sequencing. Source material: CD4+ T cells from blood, cultured in vitro. This clonotype was sampled from a human donor in good health. V gene TRBV20-1 combines with J gene TRBJ1-1, with no clear D. CDR3 loop: CSARDAANTEAFF. The CDR3 DNA is TGCAGTGCTAGAGATGCGGCGAACACTGAAGCTTTCTTT.